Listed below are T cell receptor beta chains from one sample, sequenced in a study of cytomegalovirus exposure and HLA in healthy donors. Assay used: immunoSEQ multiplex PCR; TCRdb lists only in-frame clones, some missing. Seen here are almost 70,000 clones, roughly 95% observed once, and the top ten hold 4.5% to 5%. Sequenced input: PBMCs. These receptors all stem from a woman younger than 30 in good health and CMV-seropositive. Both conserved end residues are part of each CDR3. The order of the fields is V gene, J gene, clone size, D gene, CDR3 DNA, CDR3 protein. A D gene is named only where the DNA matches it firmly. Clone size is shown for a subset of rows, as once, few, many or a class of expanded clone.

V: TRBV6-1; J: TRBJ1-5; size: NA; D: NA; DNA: TGTGCCAGCAGTTTGGAACAGGAAGGGCATCAGCCCCAGCATTTT; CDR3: CASSLEQEGHQPQHF
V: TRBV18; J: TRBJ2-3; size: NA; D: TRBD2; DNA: TGTGCCAGCTCAACGCTCCTCGGAGCGGGAGGCCGGGGGGCAGATACGCAGTATTTT; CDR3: CASSTLLGAGGRGADTQYF
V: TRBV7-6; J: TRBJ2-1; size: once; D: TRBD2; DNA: TGTGCCAGCAGCTTGACTAGCGGGAGTGGAGGTGAGCAGTTCTTC; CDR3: CASSLTSGSGGEQFF
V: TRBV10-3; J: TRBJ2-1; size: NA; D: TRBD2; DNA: TGTGCCATCAGTGAGTCCGAGGCGGGGGGCAATGAGCAGTTCTTC; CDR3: CAISESEAGGNEQFF
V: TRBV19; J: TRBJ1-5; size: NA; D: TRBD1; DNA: TGTGCCACCCTAAAACAGGGGGGGAGCAATCAGCCCCAGCATTTT; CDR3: CATLKQGGSNQPQHF
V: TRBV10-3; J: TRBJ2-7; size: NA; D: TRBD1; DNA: TGTGCCATCAGTGAGATAGGACAGGTGGACGAGCAGTACTTC; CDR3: CAISEIGQVDEQYF
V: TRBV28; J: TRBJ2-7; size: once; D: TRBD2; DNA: TGTGCCAGCAGTGCTCCAGCGGGAGACGAGCAGTACTTC; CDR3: CASSAPAGDEQYF
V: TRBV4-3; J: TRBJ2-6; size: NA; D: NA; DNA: TGCGCCAGCAGCCAAGATCTTGAGGGTTCCTTCTCTGGGGCCAACGTCCTGACTTTC; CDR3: CASSQDLEGSFSGANVLTF
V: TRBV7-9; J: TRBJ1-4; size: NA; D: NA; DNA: TGTGCCAGCAGCTTCCAACTAACAACGAATAATGAAAAACTGTTTTTT; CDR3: CASSFQLTTNNEKLFF
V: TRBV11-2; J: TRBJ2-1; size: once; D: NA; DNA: TGTGCCAGCAGCTTAGATCAGGCAGTTCGGTTCTCCTACAATGAGCAGTTCTTC; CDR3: CASSLDQAVRFSYNEQFF
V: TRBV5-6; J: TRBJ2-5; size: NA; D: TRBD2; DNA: TGTGCCAGCAGCTTAGGGTTGAGCGGGGGGCGCCAAGAGACCCAGTACTTC; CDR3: CASSLGLSGGRQETQYF
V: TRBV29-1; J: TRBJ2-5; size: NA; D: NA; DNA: TGCAGCGTTGAATGGCAGGAGACCCAGTACTTC; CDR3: CSVEWQETQYF
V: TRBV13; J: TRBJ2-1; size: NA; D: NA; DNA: TGTGCCAGCAGCTTAGATTGGGACACACAATCCCATGAGCAGTTCTTC; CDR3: CASSLDWDTQSHEQFF
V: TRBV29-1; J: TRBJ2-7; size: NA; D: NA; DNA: TGCAGCGTTGAAAGGGCGGGACAGTCAAGCTACGAGCAGTACTTC; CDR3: CSVERAGQSSYEQYF
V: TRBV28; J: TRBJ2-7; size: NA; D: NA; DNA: TGTGCCAGCAGGGCAACGGGGGGCGGGAGAGGTTACGAGCAGTACTTC; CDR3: CASRATGGGRGYEQYF
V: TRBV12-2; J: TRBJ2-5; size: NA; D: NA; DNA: TGTGCAAGTCGCTCGGGACTAGCGGGAGTTAGAGAGACCCAGTACTTC; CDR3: CASRSGLAGVRETQYF
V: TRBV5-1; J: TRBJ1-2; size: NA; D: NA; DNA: TGCGCCAGCAGCTCGGCGACAGGAGATTATGGCTACACCTTC; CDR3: CASSSATGDYGYTF
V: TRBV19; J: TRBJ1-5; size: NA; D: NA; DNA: TGTGCCAGTAGTTCCCGAGGGATACCCCAGCATTTT; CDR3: CASSSRGIPQHF
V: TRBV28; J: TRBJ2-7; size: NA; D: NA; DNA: TGTGCCAGCAGTACCCTGCGGGGTGTCCACGAGCAGTACTTC; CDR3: CASSTLRGVHEQYF
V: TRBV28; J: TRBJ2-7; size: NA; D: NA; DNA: TGTGCCAGCAGTTTACTAGCTAACGAGCAGTACTTC; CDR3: CASSLLANEQYF
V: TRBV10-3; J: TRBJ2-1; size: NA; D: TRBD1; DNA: TGTGCCATCAGTGTTGCCGGACAGGGAATCAGTGAGCAGTTCTTC; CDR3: CAISVAGQGISEQFF
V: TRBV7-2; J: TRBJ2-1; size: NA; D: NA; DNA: TGTGCCAGCAGCTTAATGCGGGCCGAGCAGTTCTTC; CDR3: CASSLMRAEQFF
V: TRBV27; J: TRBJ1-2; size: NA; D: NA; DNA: TGTGCCAGCAGTGCAACAGCCTATGGTGGCTACACCTTC; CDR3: CASSATAYGGYTF
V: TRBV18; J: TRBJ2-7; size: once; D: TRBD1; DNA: TGTGCCAGCTCACTTATTTCGCCCGGGACAGGGCACGAGCAGTACTTC; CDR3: CASSLISPGTGHEQYF
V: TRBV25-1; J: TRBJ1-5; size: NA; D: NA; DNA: TGTGCCAGCAGTGAGGCGGAGCCCCAGCATTTT; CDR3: CASSEAEPQHF
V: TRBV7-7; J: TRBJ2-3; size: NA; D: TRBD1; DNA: TGTGCTAGCAGCTTGGGACAGGGCAAGGATACGCAGTATTTT; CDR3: CASSLGQGKDTQYF
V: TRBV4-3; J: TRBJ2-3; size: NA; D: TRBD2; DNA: TGCGCCAGCAGCCAAGAATCTAGCGGGCCTCCAGATACGCAGTATTTT; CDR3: CASSQESSGPPDTQYF
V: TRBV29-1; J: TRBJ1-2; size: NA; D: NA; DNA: TGCAGCGTTGGCGGCACAGGGTTCTATGGCTACACCTTC; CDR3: CSVGGTGFYGYTF
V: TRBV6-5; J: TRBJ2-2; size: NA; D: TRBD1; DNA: TGTGCCAGCAGTTACGCCCAGGGGGCCGGGGAGCTGTTTTTT; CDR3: CASSYAQGAGELFF
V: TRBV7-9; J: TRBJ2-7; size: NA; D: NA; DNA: TGTGCCAGCAGCCTACCGGGACACCCCTACGAGCAGTACTTC; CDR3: CASSLPGHPYEQYF
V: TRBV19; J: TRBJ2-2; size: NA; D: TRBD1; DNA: TGTGCCAGTAGTAGACAGGGGGCCGACACCGGGGAGCTGTTTTTT; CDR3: CASSRQGADTGELFF
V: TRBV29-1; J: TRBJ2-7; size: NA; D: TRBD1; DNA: TGCAGCGTCGTTACAGGGGAGCTCTACGAGCAGTACTTC; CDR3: CSVVTGELYEQYF
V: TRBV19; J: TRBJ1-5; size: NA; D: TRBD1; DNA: TGTGCCAGTAGTGGGGACAGGGGCAATCAGCCCCAGCATTTT; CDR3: CASSGDRGNQPQHF
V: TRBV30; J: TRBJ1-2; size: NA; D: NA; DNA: TGTGCCTGGAGTTTAACCGACAGGATCTATGGCTACACCTTC; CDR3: CAWSLTDRIYGYTF
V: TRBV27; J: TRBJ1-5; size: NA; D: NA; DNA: TGTGCCAGCAGTTTACGAGCCCTTGAACAGCCCCAGCATTTT; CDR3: CASSLRALEQPQHF
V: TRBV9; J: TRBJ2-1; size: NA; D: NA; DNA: TGTGCCAGCAGCGTAGTGTTCGGTAGGGGTGAGCAGTTCTTC; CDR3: CASSVVFGRGEQFF
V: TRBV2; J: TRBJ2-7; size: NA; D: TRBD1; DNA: TGTGCCAGCAGTGGGGGGACAGTCGTCTACGAGCAGTACTTC; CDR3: CASSGGTVVYEQYF